Listed here are 4 T cell receptor beta chains from one sample, sequenced in a study of long-term antiretroviral therapy in people with HIV. Sequencing used immunoSEQ v3.0 at survey level. Clones were sequenced by immunoSEQ multiplex PCR, and TCRdb holds only the in-frame ones, with some missing. The sample carries about 27,000 clones, about 84% recorded once. Sequencing used unsorted PBMCs, obtained 0.8 years before starting antiretroviral therapy. These receptor sequences come from a man aged 18 to 30 with HIV.

The J gene is TRBJ2-1, the V gene TRBV10-3; 10 positions agree with TRBD1. The trim removed 7 bases at V and 8 bases at J, leaving 8 bases unmatched. Per germline, CDR1 ENHRY and CDR2 SYGVKD. The CDR3 has 14 amino acids. The CDR3 protein is CAINDRGRIDEQFF. CDR3 DNA: TGTGCCATCAATGACAGGGGGCGCATCGATGAGCAGTTCTTC.

The genes are TRBV7-6 and TRBJ2-3; D gene unclear. V dropped 1 base and J dropped 6 bases, with 26 bases sitting between them. This CDR3 contains 19 residues. Germline values: CDR1 SGHVS, CDR2 FNYEAQ. The CDR3 sequence: CASSLVAPLGGSWGDTQYF. The DNA of the CDR3 is TGTGCCAGCAGCTTAGTTGCGCCGCTAGGCGGCTCCTGGGGTGATACGCAGTATTTT.

This chain connects TRBV10-3 to TRBJ1-1, with D maybe TRBD1 (5 bases). The CDR3 runs to 13 residues. Germline V gene data show CDR1 as ENHRY and CDR2 as SYGVKD. V lost 11 bases, J lost 0 bases, and 13 bases lay in between. The CDR3 spells CAASRGMNTEAFF. The CDR3 DNA reads TGTGCCGCGTCTCGGGGGATGAACACTGAAGCTTTCTTT.

The J gene is TRBJ2-3, the V gene TRBV7-9; D is possibly TRBD2 (6 bases). Between the trimmed V and J ends, which lost 9 bases and 0 bases, there was a span of 13 bases. The CDR3 covers 14 residues. Germline V CDR1 and CDR2: SEHNR, FQNEAQ (reference sequence). CDR3 region: CASFGGVSTDTQYF. The DNA of the CDR3 is TGTGCCAGTTTCGGCGGGGTTAGCACAGATACGCAGTATTTT.